This entry lists 26 T cell receptor beta chains sequenced from one sample in a study of PD-1 blockade in classical Hodgkin lymphoma. The table came from immunoSEQ multiplex PCR; TCRdb's copy has only in-frame clones and leaves some out. The sample has around 29,000 clones; approximately 80% are singletons. Time point indicated: cycle 4 day 1 (C4D1), after more than 5 weeks of nivolumab. All the patients suffered relapse after autologous stem cell transplantation, and brentuximab vedotin exposure differed. Starting with thawed PBMCs, CD4+ T cells were purified by magnetic negative selection. Sample: CD4+ T cells from blood, taken before the fourth cycle of nivolumab. These receptors came from a human donor with classical Hodgkin lymphoma.

This rearrangement joins TRBV7-9 to TRBJ2-3; D uncertain. This CDR3 is 12 amino acids long. V lost 1 base to trimming and J lost 1 base, with 0 bases between them. CDR1 is SEHNR, CDR2 FQNEAQ, per germline (reference sequence). As DNA, the CDR3 is TGTGCCAGCAGCTTAGGCACAGATACGCAGTATTTT. This sequence encodes CASSLGTDTQYF.

The V call is TRBV7-9, the J call TRBJ1-6; 9 nucleotides align to TRBD1. Germline assignment: CDR1 SEHNR and CDR2 FQNEAQ (reference sequence). J gave up 10 bases and V 5 bases, and 12 bases lay outside the gene matches. This CDR3 spans 16 amino acids. The DNA of the CDR3 is TGTGCCAGCAGCCCTGGGGACAGGGCGAGTGGCTCACCCCTCCACTTT. Protein product: CASSPGDRASGSPLHF.

This clone has just a few counts. V is TRBV7-9 and J is TRBJ2-7, with 7 bases lining up with TRBD1. The CDR3 has 16 residues. Germline V CDR1 and CDR2: SEHNR, FQNEAQ (reference sequence). J was trimmed by 3 bases and V by 4 bases; bases with no gene match: 12. CDR3 region: CASSSSGGRASYEQYF. The CDR3 DNA reads as TGTGCCAGCAGCTCCTCAGGGGGACGAGCGAGCTACGAGCAGTACTTC.

The V call is TRBV5-5, the J call TRBJ1-5; D possibly corresponds to TRBD1 (6 bases). The length of the CDR3 is 15 residues. CDR1 and CDR2 from the germline V gene are SGHKS and YYEKEE (reference sequence). The V gene lost 0 bases and the J gene lost 2 bases, with 9 bases spanning the gap. The CDR3 nucleotides are TGTGCCAGCAGCTTGGAGGGGGGGCGCAATCAGCCCCAGCATTTT. This gives the protein CASSLEGGRNQPQHF.

This chain uses TRBV7-8 with TRBJ1-1, with D unclear. V shed 1 base and J shed 11 bases, with 8 bases lying between them. Germline V gives CDR1 SGHVS, CDR2 FQNEAQ. The CDR3 sequence is 11 residues long. CDR3 region: CASSLGGSAFF. The CDR3 DNA is TGTGCCAGCAGCTTAGGAGGTAGTGCTTTCTTT.

This rearrangement joins TRBV5-1 to TRBJ1-2, with 8 bases aligning to TRBD1. Trimming removed 7 bases from V and 8 bases from J; junction bases left unmatched: 7. CDR1 is SGHRS and CDR2 is YFSETQ in the germline V gene. The CDR3 is made up of 12 amino acids. CDR3 sequence (DNA): TGCGCCAGCGGAGGACAGGGTCGAGGCTACACCTTC. The encoded protein is CASGGQGRGYTF.

Only a few counts were recorded for this clone. The rearrangement links TRBV28 to TRBJ1-2; no reliable D call. Germline V gene lookup returns CDR1 MDHEN and CDR2 SYDVKM. This CDR3 has 16 residues. The V end was cut by 2 bases, the J end by 0 bases, with 13 bases between. In DNA form, the CDR3 reads TGTGCCAGCAGTTTAGGACGTAGGTCCGCTAACTATGGCTACACCTTC. It encodes CASSLGRRSANYGYTF.

The chain carries TRBV23-1 and TRBJ1-2; TRBD1 matches at 9 bases. TRBV23-1 has ORF status, its function being uncertain. The length of the CDR3 is 15 residues. V trimming: 1 base; J trimming: 3 bases; junction bases outside the gene matches: 3. The CDR3 DNA reads as TGCGCCAGCAGTCAATGGGGGACAGGGTACTATGGCTACACCTTC. Translated: CASSQWGTGYYGYTF.

The J gene is TRBJ1-1, the V gene TRBV10-2, with 8 bases lining up with TRBD1. Germline assignment: CDR1 WSHSY and CDR2 SAAADI. V trimming: 3 bases; J trimming: 6 bases; junction bases outside the gene matches: 9. The CDR3 is 15 residues long. The CDR3 DNA reads as TGCGCCAGCAGTGATCCCGGACAGGGTGGCGCTGAAGCTTTCTTT. Residues: CASSDPGQGGAEAFF.

This chain uses TRBV5-6 with TRBJ1-3; 7 positions match TRBD1. The CDR3 extends over 15 amino acids. Unmatched junction bases numbered 5, after V lost 1 base and J lost 4 bases. Germline assignment: CDR1 SGHDT and CDR2 YYEEEE. The CDR3 DNA is TGTGCCAGCAGCTTGCCCACAGGGGCCGGAAACACCATATATTTT. This gives the protein CASSLPTGAGNTIYF.

This clone appeared once. The chain links TRBV10-1 to TRBJ1-4; D is ambiguous. Germline V gene data show CDR1 as WNHNN and CDR2 as SYGVQD (reference sequence). CDR3 length: 14 amino acids. V was trimmed by 10 bases and J by 8 bases, leaving 20 bases between them. The CDR3: CATFDPRTSEKLFF. CDR3 nucleotides: TGCGCCACCTTCGACCCACGTACGAGCGAAAAACTGTTTTTT.

This clone was counted once. The genes are TRBV5-1 and TRBJ2-2; 7 nucleotides align to TRBD1. Germline V gene lookup returns CDR1 SGHRS and CDR2 YFSETQ. Trimming took 3 bases from V and 3 from J; bases not matched to a gene: 5. The CDR3 is 15 amino acids. CDR3 bases: TGCGCCAGCAGCTACAGGGGTGGGGACACCGGGGAGCTGTTTTTT. It is translated as CASSYRGGDTGELFF.

The chain uses TRBV5-1 and TRBJ2-3, with D possibly being TRBD1 (6 bases). This CDR3 comprises 16 residues. CDR1 and CDR2 (germline): SGHRS, YFSETQ. The ends were cut back, 0 bases at V and 2 bases at J, with 13 bases in the middle. CDR3: CASSLGGRAHTDTQYF. As DNA, the CDR3 is TGCGCCAGCAGCTTGGGGGGGCGGGCCCACACAGATACGCAGTATTTT.

The rearrangement uses TRBV29-1 and TRBJ2-7, with TRBD2 as a possible D gene (5 bases). CDR1 is SQVTM, CDR2 ANQGSEA, per germline. Between the trimmed V and J ends, which lost 4 bases and 4 bases, there was a span of 17 bases. There are 14 residues in the CDR3. CDR3 nucleotides: TGCAGCGTTGTACCCAAAACGGGATTATACGAGCAGTACTTC. Encoded protein: CSVVPKTGLYEQYF.

This sequence joins TRBV30 and TRBJ1-1; D is unresolved. This CDR3 spans 16 amino acids. Germline CDR1 and CDR2: GTSNPN and SVGIG (reference sequence). V was cut by 2 bases and J by 5 bases, with 21 bases left in between. The CDR3 region has the DNA TGTGCCTGGAGTAGACCTTCTGACAAAAAGAATACTGAAGCTTTCTTT. This codes for CAWSRPSDKKNTEAFF.

V is TRBV5-1 and J is TRBJ2-5; D perhaps matches TRBD2 (6 bases). Germline V lookup: CDR1 SGHRS, CDR2 YFSETQ. Trimming left V 1 base short and J 5 bases short, with 18 bases between. CDR3 length: 16 residues. The CDR3 coding sequence is TGCGCCAGCAGCTTGTTTGGACTTACAGGAGGGGAGACCCAGTACTTC. It translates to CASSLFGLTGGETQYF.

The V gene is TRBV5-1, the J gene TRBJ2-5; perhaps TRBD1 as D (6 bases). The germline V gene has CDR1 SGHRS and CDR2 YFSETQ. V was shortened by 0 bases and J by 3 bases, with 9 bases between the two germline ends. The CDR3 totals 14 residues. CDR3 nucleotide sequence: TGCGCCAGCAGCTTGGGGGACACCGAAGAGACCCAGTACTTC. It yields the protein CASSLGDTEETQYF. Looking up the rest from reference TRBV5-1 and TRBJ2-5 gives the full variable domain: KAGVTQTPRYLIKTRGQQVTLSCSPISGHRSVSWYQQTPGQGLQFLFEYFSETQRNKGNFPGRFSGRQFSNSRSEMNVSTLELGDSALYLCASSLGDTEETQYFGPGTRLLVL.

This chain's CDR3 is CASTEQGAGETQYF. The CDR3 DNA is TGCGCCAGCACCGAACAGGGGGCCGGGGAGACCCAGTACTTC. J is TRBJ2-5 and V is TRBV5-1, with 9 bases matching TRBD1. V dropped 6 bases and J dropped 5; count of bases not matched to a gene: 8. This CDR3 spans 14 amino acids. In germline, CDR1 is SGHRS, CDR2 YFSETQ.

This clone occurred once. Written as DNA, the CDR3 is TGTGCCAGCAGCTTCGGGGGTGAAGAGACCCAGTACTTC. It specifies CASSFGGEETQYF. The chain carries TRBV7-3 and TRBJ2-5, with a weak D call TRBD2 (6 bases). This CDR3 region has 13 residues. The germline CDR1 and CDR2 sequences are SGHTA and FQGTGA. The germline V and J ends were trimmed by 3 bases and 3 bases, with 8 bases remaining between them.

The V call is TRBV2, the J call TRBJ2-3; weak D call: TRBD2 (5 bases). Germline V gene lookup returns CDR1 SNHLY and CDR2 FYNNEI. CDR3 length equals 12 residues. V was cut by 2 bases and J by 5 bases, with 5 bases left in between. The CDR3 loop is CASSERGDTQYF. In nucleotides, the CDR3 is TGTGCCAGCAGTGAACGGGGAGATACGCAGTATTTT.

The rearrangement links TRBV7-9 to TRBJ2-7, with 13 bases that match TRBD2. The V gene's germline CDR1 is SEHNR and CDR2 FQNEAQ (reference sequence). The CDR3 loop spans 16 amino acids. V was pared by 5 bases and J by 5 bases, with 9 bases of the junction left unmatched. DNA for the CDR3: TGTGCCAGCAGCCCCGGACTAGCGGGAGCCTTTGACGAGCAGTACTTC. It specifies CASSPGLAGAFDEQYF.

CDR3 bases: TGCGCCAGCAGCTCCTGGGACCCTATAGATTCACCCCTCCACTTT. It translates to CASSSWDPIDSPLHF. The chain joins TRBV5-1 to TRBJ1-6, with D maybe TRBD1 (5 bases). V gave up 3 bases and J gave up 8 bases, with 15 bases separating them. CDR1 SGHRS and CDR2 YFSETQ come from the germline V gene. The CDR3 is 15 residues long.

The gene calls are TRBV30 and TRBJ1-2, with D unclear. The CDR3 covers 12 residues. Per the germline V gene, CDR1 is GTSNPN and CDR2 is SVGIG (reference sequence). Between the trimmed V and J ends, which lost 3 bases and 2 bases, there was a span of 7 bases. DNA of the CDR3: TGTGCCTGGAGCACGGAGAACTATGGCTACACCTTC. This sequence encodes CAWSTENYGYTF.

V gene TRBV6-4 combines with J gene TRBJ1-4; D is unresolved. This CDR3 region has 15 residues. Trimming stripped 10 bases from V and 0 bases from J, with 15 bases between. Germline values: CDR1 MRHNA, CDR2 SNTAGT. The CDR3 reads CATFRHPATNEKLFF. The CDR3 nucleotides are TGTGCCACCTTCAGACACCCAGCAACTAATGAAAAACTGTTTTTT.

CDR3 sequence: CASSLLAGGLYEQYF. CDR3 DNA sequence: TGCGCCAGCAGCCTTCTAGCGGGGGGGCTATACGAGCAGTACTTC. The J gene is TRBJ2-7, the V gene TRBV5-1, with TRBD2 matching over 12 bases. The CDR3 length is 15 residues. Per germline, CDR1 SGHRS and CDR2 YFSETQ. J was trimmed by 4 bases and V by 4 bases; bases with no gene match: 6.

The chain carries TRBV5-4 and TRBJ2-1; TRBD2 might be the D (5 bases). Trimming removed 2 bases at V and 3 bases at J, with 12 bases between. Germline V lookup: CDR1 SGHNT, CDR2 YYREEE (reference sequence). The CDR3 is 15 amino acids. CDR3 protein: CASSFLRVGYNEQFF. The CDR3 DNA reads TGTGCCAGCAGCTTTCTGAGGGTGGGCTACAATGAGCAGTTCTTC.